This T cell receptor (beta chain) was identified during a study of cytomegalovirus exposure and HLA in healthy donors. PCR was performed using 60 Vbeta and 13 Jbeta primers. Repertoires were generated with immunoSEQ multiplex PCR, while TCRdb's copy carries only in-frame clones and drops some. Of about 100,000 clones listed, 60% to 80% are singletons. Healthy individuals who donated bone marrow served as the donors. Turning to this clone: Other DNA variants within this sample encode the same CDR3.

The germline CDR1 and CDR2 sequences are LNHDA and SQIVND (reference sequence). This CDR3 has 14 amino acids. Trimming pared 3 bases from V and 3 bases from J, leaving 10 bases between. The rearrangement links TRBV19 to TRBJ2-3, with D maybe TRBD1 (5 bases). This TCR was recovered from a man aged 55 to 69 in good health and CMV-seropositive. The sequenced material came from PBMCs. The CDR3 DNA reads TGTGCCAGTAGTATGGGGCAGAGGACAGATACGCAGTATTTT. This translates into CASSMGQRTDTQYF.